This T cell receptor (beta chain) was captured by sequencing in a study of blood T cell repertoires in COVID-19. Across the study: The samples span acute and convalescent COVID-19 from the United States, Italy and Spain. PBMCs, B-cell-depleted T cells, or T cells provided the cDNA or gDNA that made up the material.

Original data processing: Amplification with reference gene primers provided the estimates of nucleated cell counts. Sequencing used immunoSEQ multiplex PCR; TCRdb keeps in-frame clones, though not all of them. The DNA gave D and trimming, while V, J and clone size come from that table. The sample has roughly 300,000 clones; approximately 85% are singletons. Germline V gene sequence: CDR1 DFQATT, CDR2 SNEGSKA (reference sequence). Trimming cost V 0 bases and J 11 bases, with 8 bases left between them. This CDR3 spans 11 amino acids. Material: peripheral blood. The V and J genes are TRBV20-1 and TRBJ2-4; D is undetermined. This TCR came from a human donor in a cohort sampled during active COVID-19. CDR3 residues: CSARERSVQYF. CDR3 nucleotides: TGCAGTGCTAGAGAGCGCAGCGTTCAGTACTTC.